Following are 19 T cell receptor beta chains from one sample sequenced in a study of monozygotic twins with inflammatory bowel disease. TCRdb reprocessed the 5' RACE reads; each CDR3 protein has one entry and no DNA is given. Recorded for this sample: about 140,000 distinct CDR3 sequences. Sequenced material: blood. The receptors here all came from a human donor with ulcerative colitis or Crohn's disease, or a healthy co-twin of an affected twin (not recorded which).

The chain carries TRBV11-2 and TRBJ2-3; with no DNA, the TCRdb D assignment of TRBD2 cannot be verified. Germline CDR1 is SGHAT and CDR2 is FQNNGV. The CDR3 runs to 17 residues. CDR3 region: CASSRSFREPLTDTQYF. Full variable domain (remainder filled in from reference TRBV11-2 and TRBJ2-3): EAGVAQSPRYKIIEKRQSVAFWCNPISGHATLYWYQQILGQGPKLLIQFQNNGVVDDSQLPKDRFSAERLKGVDSTLKIQPAKLEDSAVYLCASSRSFREPLTDTQYFGPGTRLTVL.

This rearrangement joins TRBV5-6 to TRBJ1-4; the D call of TRBD1 rests on TCRdb alone, since no DNA is present to check it. CDR1 and CDR2 (germline): SGHDT, YYEEEE. The CDR3 is 17 residues long. The CDR3 loop is CASSLKSGPGMAEKLFF.

This chain connects TRBV7-8 to TRBJ2-2. The CDR3 is 14 residues long. From germline, CDR1 is SGHVS and CDR2 FQNEAQ. The CDR3 is CASSFPANTGELFF.

The chain links TRBV7-2 to TRBJ1-2. This CDR3 is built from 14 residues. Germline assignment: CDR1 SGHTA and CDR2 FQGNSA. CDR3 sequence: CASSFGGLSYGYTF.

V gene TRBV6-1 combines with J gene TRBJ2-3; as DNA is missing, the TRBD1 call by TCRdb cannot be tested. In germline, CDR1 is MNHNS, CDR2 SASEGT. The CDR3 extends over 15 amino acids. The CDR3: CASSERGGPSDTQYF.

This chain uses TRBV5-1 with TRBJ2-7; TCRdb designates TRBD1, a call that cannot be tested without DNA. Germline V gene sequence: CDR1 SGHRS, CDR2 YFSETQ. The CDR3 has 14 residues. CDR3 residues: CASSLAGAFGEQYF.

The V call is TRBV29-1, the J call TRBJ1-1; the TCRdb D gene call, TRBD1, has no DNA to confirm it. From germline, CDR1 is SQVTM and CDR2 ANQGSEA. CDR3 length: 14 residues. The CDR3 region is CSVEAGTGEREAFF.

The chain uses TRBV25-1 and TRBJ2-3; as DNA is missing, the TRBD2 call by TCRdb cannot be tested. Germline CDR1 and CDR2: MGHDK and SYGVNS. This CDR3 has 17 residues. The CDR3 protein is CASSEGRSGGNTDTQYF.

V and J are TRBV5-4 and TRBJ2-3; TCRdb names TRBD1, which stays unverified in the absence of DNA. The CDR3 extends over 15 amino acids. Germline CDR1 SGHNT, CDR2 YYREEE (reference sequence). The CDR3 reads CASSLAQGRTDTQYF. The full variable domain, rest sourced from reference TRBV5-4 and TRBJ2-3, is ETGVTQSPTHLIKTRGQQVTLRCSSQSGHNTVSWYQQALGQGPQFIFQYYREEENGRGNFPPRFSGLQFPNYSSELNVNALELDDSALYLCASSLAQGRTDTQYFGPGTRLTVL.

The chain is built from TRBV7-9 and TRBJ1-4. The CDR3 is 11 residues long. Germline V gene sequence: CDR1 SEHNR, CDR2 FQNEAQ (reference sequence). CDR3 residues: CASSPREKLFF.

The chain carries TRBV4-1 and TRBJ2-5; no DNA is available, so the TRBD2 call from TCRdb remains unchecked. The CDR3 is made up of 16 amino acids. Germline V lookup: CDR1 MGHRA, CDR2 YSYEKL. CDR3 residues: CASSHGTSGGEETQYF.

This chain links TRBV4-3 with TRBJ2-1. The CDR3 has 16 residues. CDR1 is LGHNA and CDR2 is YSLEER in the germline V gene. This chain's CDR3 is CASSPKIGLLINEQFF.

This chain uses TRBV4-3 with TRBJ2-5; as DNA is missing, the TRBD2 call by TCRdb cannot be tested. The germline gives CDR1 LGHNA, CDR2 YSLEER. This CDR3 has 12 amino acids. The CDR3 sequence: CASSQEGVGLEF.

The chain links TRBV19 to TRBJ2-3. The CDR3 spans 13 residues. From germline, CDR1 is LNHDA and CDR2 SQIVND (reference sequence). The CDR3 spells CASSLVAADTQYF.

The V gene is TRBV7-9, the J gene TRBJ2-3; as DNA is missing, the TRBD2 call by TCRdb cannot be tested. The CDR3 has 14 amino acids. The germline gives CDR1 SEHNR, CDR2 FQNEAQ (reference sequence). The CDR3 sequence is CASSLVAYTDTQYF.

The rearrangement uses TRBV20-1 and TRBJ2-3; there is no DNA to check the TCRdb D call of TRBD1. The CDR3 loop spans 14 amino acids. Looked up from germline, CDR1 is DFQATT and CDR2 is SNEGSKA (reference sequence). The CDR3 protein is CSASGGGSTDTQYF.

The V gene is TRBV4-1, the J gene TRBJ2-2; TCRdb calls TRBD2, which cannot be checked without DNA. CDR3 length: 17 residues. Germline V CDR1 and CDR2: MGHRA, YSYEKL. This CDR3 is CASSQDPIAGGPGELFF.

J is TRBJ1-6 and V is TRBV12-3 or TRBV12-4; TCRdb proposes TRBD1, but this gene call is untestable without DNA. This CDR3 is 19 amino acids long. This CDR3 is CASSLRGAVYRSYNSPLHF.

The V call is TRBV20-1, the J call TRBJ2-3; TCRdb indicates TRBD1, and absent DNA this call remains unverified. This CDR3 has 15 amino acids. Germline-derived CDR1 and CDR2 are DFQATT and SNEGSKA (reference sequence). This CDR3 reads CSSPSTDRGTDTQYF.